This TCR beta chain came from a study of blood T cells in healthy people across ages. Study-level findings and limits: With age, beta diversity per million T cells declined roughly linearly, significantly by 35 to 40. The study found more naive CD4+ cells and higher diversity in long-lived than aged donors. Percentage of naive T cells showed a strong correlation with TCR beta diversity.

With respect to this clonotype: Antigen specificity is unknown.

Alongside a J-beta primer mix, a sample-barcoded 5' primer served in a second PCR lasting roughly 6 to 11 cycles. TCRdb used MiXCR to reprocess the 5' RACE reads, holding one entry per CDR3 protein. The table records about 970,000 distinct CDR3 sequences, 51% of them present only once. The length of the CDR3 is 16 residues. The ends lost 0 bases at V and 7 bases at J; junction bases unmatched: 8. In germline, CDR1 is LGHNA, CDR2 YNFKEQ. About 9.6 milliliters of peripheral blood were drawn from each donor into EDTA-treated tubes. This sequence joins TRBV4-2 and TRBJ2-1; 8 bases line up with TRBD2. This clonotype was obtained from a woman aged 60 to 75 in good health. Sequencing input: blood. The CDR3 is CASSQDRQSSGNEQFF. CDR3 sequence (DNA): TGTGCCAGCAGCCAAGATCGCCAGTCTAGCGGGAATGAGCAGTTCTTC.